This T cell receptor beta chain came from a study of T cells after yellow fever vaccination. Study in general: Each low-cell-number fraction was prepared by means of SMART-Seq v4 Ultra Low Input. Overall study results and limits: Detected again after the booster were most primary-vaccination clones, at about 96% CD4 and 80% to 90% CD8.

In making TCR cDNA, 5'RACE template switching added a universal primer site and UMIs to it. TCRdb called the 5' RACE reads again in MiXCR, with one record for every CDR3 protein. The sample has about 340,000 distinct CDR3 sequences; approximately 3.9% are singletons. The trim removed 5 bases at V and 5 bases at J, leaving 13 bases unmatched. The CDR3 loop spans 16 amino acids. The V gene's germline CDR1 is SGHVS and CDR2 FNYEAQ. As for this clonotype: Antigen: not known.

The chain links TRBV7-6 to TRBJ2-5, with 8 bases that match TRBD1. The sequence derives from a man younger than 35 who received the YFV17D yellow fever vaccine. This sample comprised PBMCs, obtained 5 days after the yellow fever booster vaccination. Written as DNA, the CDR3 is TGTGCCAGCAGCCCCGCGGGACAGGTCCCAAGTGAGACCCAGTACTTC. Translating it yields CASSPAGQVPSETQYF.